The 29 T cell receptor beta chains reported below all come from one sample, sequenced in a study of T cell repertoires in cytomegalovirus infection. TCRdb re-derived calls from the reads in MiXCR, one entry per CDR3 protein. Of more than 140,000 distinct CDR3 sequences in the sample, about 6.3% were seen once. The sample taken for sequencing was PBMCs. The receptors originated from a human donor in good health (CMV status not recorded). Some clones in this sample may be carry-over from other donors' samples.

In this sample, this clonotype turned up many times. The chain has TRBV2 and TRBJ2-7; 8 bases map to TRBD2. CDR3 length: 15 amino acids. Losses at the gene ends were 2 bases for V and 0 bases for J; bases not matched to a gene: 3. Germline CDR1 SNHLY, CDR2 FYNNEI. The CDR3 bases are TGTGCCAGCAGTGAACATAGCGGGGCCTCCTACGAGCAGTACTTC. Translating it yields CASSEHSGASYEQYF.

This clonotype was seen at least ten times. J is TRBJ2-5 and V is TRBV4-3; 10 bases agree with TRBD1. The CDR3 is 15 amino acids. J lost 5 bases, V lost 6 bases, and 9 bases had no gene match. From germline, CDR1 is LGHNA and CDR2 YSLEER. Here the CDR3 reads CASRRTGGSGETQYF. The CDR3 coding sequence is TGCGCCAGCAGACGGACAGGGGGTTCCGGGGAGACCCAGTACTTC.

This clonotype was counted ten times or more. The gene calls are TRBV28 and TRBJ1-3, with TRBD1 as a possible D gene (6 bases). The CDR3 runs 14 residues. V shed 4 bases and J shed 2 bases, with 9 bases lying between them. The germline V gene has CDR1 MDHEN and CDR2 SYDVKM. CDR3 protein: CASSSTGTGNTIYF. The CDR3 nucleotides are TGTGCCAGCAGTTCTACAGGGACTGGAAACACCATATATTTT.

This clonotype was counted between two and nine times. The rearrangement links TRBV2 to TRBJ2-1, with 8 bases fitting TRBD1. V was pared by 3 bases and J by 7 bases, with 8 bases of the junction left unmatched. The CDR3 spans 15 residues. Germline CDR1 SNHLY, CDR2 FYNNEI. The CDR3 nucleotides read TGTGCCAGCAGTGAGTCGCAGGGGGCGCTTAATGAGCAGTTCTTC. This codes for CASSESQGALNEQFF.

This clonotype has ten or more counts. The chain is built from TRBV27 and TRBJ2-1; 8 bases align to TRBD2. Germline CDR1 and CDR2: MNHEY and SMNVEV (reference sequence). The CDR3 covers 15 residues. V lost 2 bases and J lost 6; bases outside the gene matches: 6. CDR3 region: CASSLTGGAGNEQFF. CDR3 nucleotides: TGTGCCAGCAGTTTAACCGGGGGGGCTGGCAATGAGCAGTTCTTC.

This chain connects TRBV7-8 to TRBJ1-5, with D possibly TRBD1 on 6 matching bases. The ends were cut back, 7 bases at V and 7 bases at J, with 17 bases in the middle. CDR1 SGHVS and CDR2 FQNEAQ come from the germline V gene. There are 14 residues in the CDR3. As DNA, the CDR3 is TGTGCCAGCAACTCGTTACAGGGAGTGCAGCCCCAGCATTTT. Protein: CASNSLQGVQPQHF.

CDR3 bases: TGCAGTGCTAGACCGGACAGGTCGTCCTACGAGCAGTACTTC. Amino acid sequence: CSARPDRSSYEQYF. V gene TRBV20-1 combines with J gene TRBJ2-7, with TRBD1 matching over 7 bases. The CDR3 sequence is 14 residues long. Losses at the gene ends were 2 bases for V and 1 base for J; bases not matched to a gene: 5. The V gene's germline CDR1 is DFQATT and CDR2 SNEGSKA (reference sequence).

This clonotype was counted a few times. The chain couples TRBV10-3 to TRBJ2-7; perhaps TRBD1 as D (5 bases). The CDR3 loop spans 16 amino acids. Trimming took 7 bases from V and 1 from J, leaving 20 bases between them. Germline CDR1 and CDR2: ENHRY and SYGVKD. CDR3 region: CAITPQPAGKSYEQYF. The CDR3 region has the DNA TGTGCCATCACCCCGCAACCGGCAGGGAAATCCTACGAGCAGTACTTC.

This clonotype was detected many times. The gene calls are TRBV6-1 and TRBJ1-1; the match to TRBD1 covers 11 bases. This CDR3 has 14 residues. V lost 5 bases and J lost 5; bases outside the gene matches: 4. In germline, CDR1 is MNHNS, CDR2 SASEGT. CDR3 nucleotides: TGTGCCAGCAGTCCGGACAGGGGGCGGACTGAAGCTTTCTTT. This encodes CASSPDRGRTEAFF.

In this sample, this clonotype turned up a few times. The chain joins TRBV7-9 to TRBJ2-1; TRBD1 matches 8 bases. Germline CDR1 SEHNR, CDR2 FQNEAQ (reference sequence). CDR3 size: 14 residues. V dropped 3 bases and J dropped 9; count of bases not matched to a gene: 7. The CDR3 protein is CASSLGTGLGEQFF. CDR3 nucleotide sequence: TGTGCCAGCAGCTTGGGGACAGGCCTGGGTGAGCAGTTCTTC. Drawing the rest from reference TRBV7-9 and TRBJ2-1, the complete variable domain is DTGVSQNPRHKITKRGQNVTFRCDPISEHNRLYWYRQTLGQGPEFLTYFQNEAQLEKSRLLSDRFSAERPKGSFSTLEIQRTEQGDSAMYLCASSLGTGLGEQFFGPGTRLTVL.

This chain links TRBV5-1 with TRBJ2-7, with TRBD1 matching over 7 bases. The germline CDR1 and CDR2 sequences are SGHRS and YFSETQ. CDR3 size: 17 residues. V was clipped by 0 bases and J by 0 bases; unmatched bases: 9. Here the CDR3 DNA reads TGCGCCAGCAGCTTGGCAGGGGGTTCCACCCTCTCCTACGAGCAGTACTTC. Residues: CASSLAGGSTLSYEQYF.

V gene TRBV20-1 combines with J gene TRBJ1-1, with D maybe TRBD1 (6 bases). The germline V gene has CDR1 DFQATT and CDR2 SNEGSKA (reference sequence). CDR3 length: 15 amino acids. The V gene lost 4 bases and the J gene lost 3 bases, with 18 bases spanning the gap. CDR3 region: CSATSPGAGDTEAFF. CDR3 nucleotides: TGCAGTGCTACCTCCCCGGGGGCCGGGGACACTGAAGCTTTCTTT.

This clonotype has a count of ten or more. The J gene is TRBJ2-7, the V gene TRBV29-1, with D uncertain. Trimming removed 4 bases from V and 3 bases from J, with 7 bases in between. Germline loops: CDR1 SQVTM, CDR2 ANQGSEA. The CDR3 spans 11 residues. In DNA, the CDR3 is TGCAGCGTTGTGGTGGACTACGAGCAGTACTTC. Encoded protein: CSVVVDYEQYF.

This clonotype has at least ten counts. The V and J genes are TRBV6-2 or TRBV6-3 and TRBJ2-7; D possibly corresponds to TRBD2 (6 bases). Between the trimmed V and J ends, which lost 7 bases and 12 bases, there was a span of 19 bases. The CDR3 has 12 amino acids. In germline, CDR1 is MNHEY, CDR2 SVGEGT. The DNA of the CDR3 is TGTGCCAGCACCGAGGGACTTCGCAGTTGGTACTTC. It is translated as CASTEGLRSWYF.

In this sample, this clonotype turned up a few times. This chain connects TRBV5-1 to TRBJ1-5, with D possibly being TRBD1 (6 bases). V was cut by 0 bases and J by 7 bases, with 11 bases left in between. Germline values: CDR1 SGHRS, CDR2 YFSETQ. The CDR3 extends over 14 amino acids. CDR3 nucleotide sequence: TGCGCCAGCAGCTTGGAAGGGGGTTGGCAGCCCCAGCATTTT. This codes for CASSLEGGWQPQHF.

There are many counts of this clonotype. The chain employs TRBV28 and TRBJ2-7; the match to TRBD1 covers 7 bases. The germline CDR1 and CDR2 sequences are MDHEN and SYDVKM. The CDR3 has 18 amino acids. V shed 4 bases, J shed 2 bases, and the junction held 17 bases outside the gene matches. Here the CDR3 reads CASSSPRGTGVLPYEQYF. As DNA, the CDR3 is TGTGCCAGCAGTTCCCCCCGGGGAACAGGGGTGCTTCCCTACGAGCAGTACTTC.

This clonotype was seen at least ten times. V and J are TRBV7-2 and TRBJ2-5, with TRBD2 identical over 7 bases. The V gene end was trimmed by 2 bases and the J gene end by 4 bases; junction bases not matched to a gene: 4. The CDR3 sequence is 14 residues long. CDR1 and CDR2 from the germline V gene are SGHTA and FQGNSA. The CDR3 spells CASSLLRGGETQYF. The CDR3 DNA follows: TGTGCCAGCAGCTTACTTCGCGGGGGAGAGACCCAGTACTTC.

There are a few counts of this clonotype. The chain employs TRBV20-1 and TRBJ1-5; 11 bases align to TRBD1. With 6 bases clipped from V and 4 bases from J, the junction kept 8 bases outside the gene matches. From germline, CDR1 is DFQATT and CDR2 SNEGSKA (reference sequence). CDR3 length equals 15 residues. Written as DNA, the CDR3 is TGCAGTGCCCGAGCCGGACAGGGGGCGAATCAGCCCCAGCATTTT. It translates to CSARAGQGANQPQHF.

The table lists this clonotype with many counts. The chain combines TRBV6-2 or TRBV6-3 with TRBJ2-7, with D maybe TRBD2 (6 bases). There are 13 residues in the CDR3. Germline assignment: CDR1 MNHEY and CDR2 SVGEGT. V lost 5 bases to trimming and J lost 6 bases, with 14 bases between them. CDR3 sequence reads: CASSLSSGIEQYF. CDR3 DNA: TGTGCCAGCAGTCTTAGTAGCGGCATCGAGCAGTACTTC.

The sample holds a few counts of this clonotype. The chain's CDR3 is CASSLALMKKEAFF. DNA of the CDR3: TGCGCCAGCAGCTTGGCCTTGATGAAGAAGGAAGCTTTCTTT. V and J are TRBV5-1 and TRBJ1-1, with no clear D. The germline V gene encodes CDR1 SGHRS and CDR2 YFSETQ. V lost 0 bases and J 8 bases, leaving 14 bases between the germline ends. The CDR3 is 14 amino acids.

This clonotype was counted between two and nine times. The chain is built from TRBV19 and TRBJ1-2; TRBD1 aligns across 8 bases. Germline CDR1 reads LNHDA; CDR2 reads SQIVND (reference sequence). V shed 5 bases, J shed 2 bases, and the junction held 13 bases outside the gene matches. This CDR3 has 17 residues. CDR3 DNA sequence: TGTGCCAGTAGTCTCTCGACAGGGGCGTCCGGAAACTATGGCTACACCTTC. It codes for CASSLSTGASGNYGYTF. The variable domain in full, with the rest retrieved from reference TRBV19 and TRBJ1-2, is DGGITQSPKYLFRKEGQNVTLSCEQNLNHDAMYWYRQDPGQGLRLIYYSQIVNDFQKGDIAEGYSVSREKKESFPLTVTSAQKNPTAFYLCASSLSTGASGNYGYTFGSGTRLTVV.

In this sample, this clonotype turned up many times. The chain carries TRBV11-2 and TRBJ2-1, with 13 bases that match TRBD2. Trimming at V came to 5 bases and at J to 4 bases, leaving 5 bases not matched to a gene. The germline V gene has CDR1 SGHAT and CDR2 FQNNGV. The CDR3 extends over 16 amino acids. CDR3 in amino acids: CASSLSGLAGYNEQFF. CDR3 nucleotides: TGTGCCAGCAGCCTTTCGGGACTAGCGGGGTACAATGAGCAGTTCTTC.

This clonotype has a count of ten or more. The J gene is TRBJ1-6, the V gene TRBV6-5; the D is unclear. The V and J ends lost 0 bases and 6 bases respectively, with 6 bases between them. Germline loops: CDR1 MNHEY, CDR2 SVGAGI. The CDR3 runs 14 residues. CDR3 amino acids: CASSYSLINSPLHF. In DNA, the CDR3 is TGTGCCAGCAGTTACTCGCTGATTAATTCACCCCTCCACTTT.

V and J are TRBV20-1 and TRBJ1-5; 8 nucleotides match TRBD1. The V gene end was trimmed by 4 bases and the J gene end by 5 bases; junction bases not matched to a gene: 7. This CDR3 has 14 amino acids. The germline gives CDR1 DFQATT, CDR2 SNEGSKA (reference sequence). CDR3 residues: CSANGQGGDQPQHF. The CDR3 DNA reads as TGCAGTGCTAACGGACAGGGAGGTGATCAGCCCCAGCATTTT.

This clonotype has at least ten counts. This sequence joins TRBV27 and TRBJ2-7; 7 bases agree with TRBD2. Germline values: CDR1 MNHEY, CDR2 SMNVEV (reference sequence). The CDR3 is made up of 14 amino acids. With V trimmed by 5 bases and J by 2 bases, 6 bases remained unmatched. CDR3 residues: CASSPHREAYEQYF. The CDR3, as DNA: TGTGCCAGCAGTCCTCATCGGGAGGCCTACGAGCAGTACTTC.

This clonotype has a count of ten or more. The chain is built from TRBV5-4 and TRBJ1-1; the match to TRBD1 covers 8 bases. With 4 bases clipped from V and 4 bases from J, the junction kept 6 bases outside the gene matches. The germline V gene encodes CDR1 SGHNT and CDR2 YYREEE (reference sequence). The CDR3 totals 14 residues. The CDR3 DNA follows: TGTGCCAGCAGCGCCGGACAGGGACCCACTGAAGCTTTCTTT. Residues: CASSAGQGPTEAFF.

In its sample, this clonotype was seen many times. The chain recombines TRBV7-8 with TRBJ1-3, with D tentatively TRBD1 (6 bases). The CDR3 spans 15 residues. The V gene's germline CDR1 is SGHVS and CDR2 FQNEAQ. V was shortened by 2 bases and J by 0 bases, with 8 bases between the two germline ends. The CDR3 is CASSLSTGSGNTIYF. The CDR3 coding sequence is TGTGCCAGCAGCTTATCGACAGGCTCTGGAAACACCATATATTTT.

A few counts support this clonotype. This rearrangement joins TRBV30 to TRBJ1-5, with D maybe TRBD1 (5 bases). The CDR3 length is 13 residues. Deletions cut 0 bases from V and 7 bases from J, with 10 bases between. Germline values: CDR1 GTSNPN, CDR2 SVGIG (reference sequence). CDR3 coding DNA: TGTGCCTGGAGTGTAAAGGGGTTCCAGCCCCAGCATTTT. It yields the protein CAWSVKGFQPQHF. The full variable domain, rest sourced from reference TRBV30 and TRBJ1-5, is SQTIHQWPATLVQPVGSPLSLECTVEGTSNPNLYWYRQAAGRGLQLLFYSVGIGQISSEVPQNLSASRPQDRQFILSSKKLLLSDSGFYLCAWSVKGFQPQHFGDGTRLSIL.

V is TRBV9 and J is TRBJ1-2; 9 nucleotides match TRBD1. This CDR3 spans 18 amino acids. The germline gives CDR1 SGDLS, CDR2 YYNGEE. V was clipped by 3 bases and J by 4 bases; unmatched bases: 16. CDR3 DNA sequence: TGTGCCAGCAGCGCGGGGACCGGGACAGGGTGGCTGAGCTATGGCTACACCTTC. Translated, it gives CASSAGTGTGWLSYGYTF.